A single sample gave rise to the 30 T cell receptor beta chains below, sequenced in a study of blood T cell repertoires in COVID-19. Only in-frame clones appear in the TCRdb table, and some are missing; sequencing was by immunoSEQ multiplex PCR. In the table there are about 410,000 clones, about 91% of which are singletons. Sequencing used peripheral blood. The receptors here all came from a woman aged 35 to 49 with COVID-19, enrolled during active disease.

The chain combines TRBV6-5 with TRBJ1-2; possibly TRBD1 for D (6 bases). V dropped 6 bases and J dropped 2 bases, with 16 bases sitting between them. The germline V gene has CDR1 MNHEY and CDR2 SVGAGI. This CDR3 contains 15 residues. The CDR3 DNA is TGTGCCAGCAGCAACGGGGTCGGACAGAACTATGGCTACACCTTC. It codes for CASSNGVGQNYGYTF.

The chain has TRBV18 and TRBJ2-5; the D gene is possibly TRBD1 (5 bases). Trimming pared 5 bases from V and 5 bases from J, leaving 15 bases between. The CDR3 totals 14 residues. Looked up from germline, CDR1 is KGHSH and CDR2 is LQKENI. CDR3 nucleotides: TGTGCCAGCTCATCTCGACAGTCCGGGGAGACCCAGTACTTC. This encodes CASSSRQSGETQYF.

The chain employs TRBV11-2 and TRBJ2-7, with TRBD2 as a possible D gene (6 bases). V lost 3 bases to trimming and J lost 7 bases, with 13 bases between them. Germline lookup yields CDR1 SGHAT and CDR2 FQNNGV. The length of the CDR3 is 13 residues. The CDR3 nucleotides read TGTGCCAGCAGCTTTCAGCGGGTAAAGGAGCAGTACTTC. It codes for CASSFQRVKEQYF.

CDR3 sequence (DNA): TGTGCCAGCAGCTTAGAACAGCTAAAAGCTTTCTTT. The encoded protein is CASSLEQLKAFF. This rearrangement joins TRBV7-2 to TRBJ1-1; no definite D call. V lost 1 base and J lost 9, with 9 bases in between. Germline V gives CDR1 SGHTA, CDR2 FQGNSA. There are 12 residues in the CDR3.

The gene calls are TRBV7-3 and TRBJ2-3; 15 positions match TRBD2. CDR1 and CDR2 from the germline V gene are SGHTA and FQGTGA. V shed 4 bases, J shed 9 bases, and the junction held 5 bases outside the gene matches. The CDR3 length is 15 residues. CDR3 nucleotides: TGTGCCAGCAGCTCAGGACTAGCGGGAGGGGGAACGCAGTATTTT. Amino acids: CASSSGLAGGGTQYF. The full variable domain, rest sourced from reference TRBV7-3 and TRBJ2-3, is GAGVSQTPSNKVTEKGKYVELRCDPISGHTALYWYRQSLGQGPEFLIYFQGTGAADDSGLPNDRFFAVRPEGSVSTLKIQRTERGDSAVYLCASSSGLAGGGTQYFGPGTRLTVL.

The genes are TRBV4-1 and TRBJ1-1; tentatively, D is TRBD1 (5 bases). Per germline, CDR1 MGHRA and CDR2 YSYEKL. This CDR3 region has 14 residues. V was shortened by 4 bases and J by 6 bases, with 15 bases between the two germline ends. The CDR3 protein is CASSRRDAGAEAFF. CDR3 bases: TGCGCCAGCAGCCGGCGGGACGCCGGGGCTGAAGCTTTCTTT.

The CDR3 nucleotides are TGTGCCAGCAGTCAAGGGACTTATAATTCACCCCTCCACTTT. This codes for CASSQGTYNSPLHF. The chain is built from TRBV2 and TRBJ1-6, with D maybe TRBD1 (5 bases). Deletions cut 5 bases from V and 4 bases from J, with 9 bases between. Per the germline V gene, CDR1 is SNHLY and CDR2 is FYNNEI. The CDR3 extends over 14 amino acids.

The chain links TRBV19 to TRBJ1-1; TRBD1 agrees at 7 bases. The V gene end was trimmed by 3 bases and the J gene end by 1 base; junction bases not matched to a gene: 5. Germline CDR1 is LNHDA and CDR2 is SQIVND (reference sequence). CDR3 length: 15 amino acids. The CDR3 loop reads CASSIGTVTNTEAFF. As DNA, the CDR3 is TGTGCCAGTAGTATCGGGACAGTCACGAACACTGAAGCTTTCTTT.

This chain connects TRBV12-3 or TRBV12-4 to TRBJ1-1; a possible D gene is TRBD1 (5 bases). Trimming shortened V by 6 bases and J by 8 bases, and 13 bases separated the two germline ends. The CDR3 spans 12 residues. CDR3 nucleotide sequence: TGTGCCAGCAGCCCTCGACAGACCGAAGCTTTCTTT. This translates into CASSPRQTEAFF.

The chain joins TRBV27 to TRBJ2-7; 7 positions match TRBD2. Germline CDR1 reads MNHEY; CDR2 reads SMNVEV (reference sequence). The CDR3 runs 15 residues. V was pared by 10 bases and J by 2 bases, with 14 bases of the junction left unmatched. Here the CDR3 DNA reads TGTGCCATCGGACTAGGCGGTACGTCCCCCTACGAGCAGTACTTC. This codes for CAIGLGGTSPYEQYF.

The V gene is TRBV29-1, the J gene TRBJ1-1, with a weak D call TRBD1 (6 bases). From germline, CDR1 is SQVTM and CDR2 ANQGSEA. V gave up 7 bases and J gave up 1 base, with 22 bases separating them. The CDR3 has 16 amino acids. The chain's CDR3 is CSAGSPPGTRNTEAFF. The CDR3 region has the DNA TGCAGCGCTGGGAGTCCCCCCGGGACACGGAACACTGAAGCTTTCTTT.

The CDR3 region is CASSPPQAGAGTSGISSSYEQYF. For the CDR3, the DNA is TGTGCCAGCTCACCACCTCAGGCAGGGGCCGGGACTAGCGGGATCTCCTCGTCCTACGAGCAGTACTTC. The genes are TRBV18 and TRBJ2-7; 13 nucleotides align to TRBD2. CDR1 and CDR2 (germline): KGHSH, LQKENI. Germline trimming cut 0 bases from V and 1 base from J; bases unmatched to any gene: 21. The CDR3 covers 23 residues.

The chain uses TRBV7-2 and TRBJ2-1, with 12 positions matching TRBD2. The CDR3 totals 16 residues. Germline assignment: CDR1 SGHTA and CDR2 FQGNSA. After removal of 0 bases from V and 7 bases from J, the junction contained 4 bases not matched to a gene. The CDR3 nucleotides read TGTGCCAGCAGCTTAGCACCTAGCGGGAGGGTGAATGAGCAGTTCTTC. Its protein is CASSLAPSGRVNEQFF.

The CDR3 loop reads CSVVGLEETQYF. DNA of the CDR3: TGCAGCGTTGTGGGGCTCGAGGAGACCCAGTACTTC. The chain recombines TRBV29-1 with TRBJ2-5, with D possibly matching TRBD1 (5 bases). Germline assignment: CDR1 SQVTM and CDR2 ANQGSEA. The CDR3 loop spans 12 amino acids. The V end was cut by 4 bases, the J end by 5 bases, with 11 bases between.

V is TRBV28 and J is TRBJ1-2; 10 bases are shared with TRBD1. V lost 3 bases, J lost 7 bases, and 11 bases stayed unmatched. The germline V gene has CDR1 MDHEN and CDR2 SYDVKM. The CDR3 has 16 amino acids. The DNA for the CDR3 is TGTGCCAGCAGTTTCCCTCGGGACAGGGGAAGGACTGGCTACACCTTC. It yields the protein CASSFPRDRGRTGYTF.

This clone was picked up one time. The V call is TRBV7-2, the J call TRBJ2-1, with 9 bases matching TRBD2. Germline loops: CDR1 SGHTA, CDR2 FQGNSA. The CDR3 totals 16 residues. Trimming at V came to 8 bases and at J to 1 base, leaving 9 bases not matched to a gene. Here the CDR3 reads CASSSGTRRSYNEQFF. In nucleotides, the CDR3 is TGTGCCAGCTCTAGCGGGACAAGAAGGTCCTACAATGAGCAGTTCTTC.

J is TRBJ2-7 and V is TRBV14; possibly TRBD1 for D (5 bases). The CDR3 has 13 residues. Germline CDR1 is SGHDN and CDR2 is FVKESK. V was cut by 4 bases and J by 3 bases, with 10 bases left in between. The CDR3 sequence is CASSPRGLYEQYF. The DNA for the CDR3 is TGTGCCAGCAGCCCAAGGGGTCTCTACGAGCAGTACTTC.

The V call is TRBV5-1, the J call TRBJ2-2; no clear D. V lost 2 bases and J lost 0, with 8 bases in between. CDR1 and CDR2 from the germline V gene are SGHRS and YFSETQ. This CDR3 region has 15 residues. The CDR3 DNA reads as TGCGCCAGCAGCTTTAAGGCGGCGAACACCGGGGAGCTGTTTTTT. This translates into CASSFKAANTGELFF.

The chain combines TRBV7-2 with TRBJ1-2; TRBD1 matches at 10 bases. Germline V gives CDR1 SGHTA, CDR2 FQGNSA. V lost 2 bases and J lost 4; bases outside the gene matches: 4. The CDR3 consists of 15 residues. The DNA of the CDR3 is TGTGCCAGCAGCTTAAGACAGGGGGCCGGCTATGGCTACACCTTC. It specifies CASSLRQGAGYGYTF.

The CDR3, as DNA: TGTGCCAGCTCCTTTGCAGGCAATCAGCCCCAGCATTTT. It specifies CASSFAGNQPQHF. J is TRBJ1-5 and V is TRBV6-5; D remains ambiguous. The germline CDR1 and CDR2 sequences are MNHEY and SVGAGI. V lost 8 bases and J lost 2, with 10 bases in between. The CDR3 is 13 amino acids.

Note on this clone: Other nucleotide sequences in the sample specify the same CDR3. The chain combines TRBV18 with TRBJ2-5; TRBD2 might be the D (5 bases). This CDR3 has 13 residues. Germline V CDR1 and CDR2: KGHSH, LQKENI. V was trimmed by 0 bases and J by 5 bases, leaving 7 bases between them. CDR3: CASSPPPGETQYF. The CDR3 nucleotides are TGTGCCAGCTCACCACCCCCGGGGGAGACCCAGTACTTC.

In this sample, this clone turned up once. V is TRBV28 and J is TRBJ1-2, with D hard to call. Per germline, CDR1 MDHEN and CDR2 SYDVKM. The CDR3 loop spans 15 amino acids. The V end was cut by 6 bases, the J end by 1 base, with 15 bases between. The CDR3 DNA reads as TGTGCCAGCAGCCCCAGAAGAAGTTTTAACTATGGCTACACCTTC. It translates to CASSPRRSFNYGYTF.

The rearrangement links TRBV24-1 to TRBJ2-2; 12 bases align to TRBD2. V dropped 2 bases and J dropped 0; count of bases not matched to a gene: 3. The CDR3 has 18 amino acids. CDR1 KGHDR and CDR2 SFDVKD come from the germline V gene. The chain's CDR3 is CATSDSTSGGANTGELFF. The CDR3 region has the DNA TGTGCCACCAGTGATTCGACTAGCGGGGGAGCGAACACCGGGGAGCTGTTTTTT.

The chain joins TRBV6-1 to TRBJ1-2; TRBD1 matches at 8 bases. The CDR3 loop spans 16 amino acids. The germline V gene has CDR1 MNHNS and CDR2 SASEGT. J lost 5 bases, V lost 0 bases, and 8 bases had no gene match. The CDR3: CASSEAQGAVLYGYTF. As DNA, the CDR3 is TGTGCCAGCAGTGAAGCTCAGGGGGCTGTGTTATATGGCTACACCTTC.

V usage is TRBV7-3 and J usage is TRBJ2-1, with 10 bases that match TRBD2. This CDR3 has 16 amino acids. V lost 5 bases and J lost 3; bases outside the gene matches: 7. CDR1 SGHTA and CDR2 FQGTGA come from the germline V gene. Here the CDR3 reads CASSPSGGVYYNEQFF. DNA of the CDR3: TGTGCCAGCAGCCCTAGCGGGGGAGTTTACTACAATGAGCAGTTCTTC.

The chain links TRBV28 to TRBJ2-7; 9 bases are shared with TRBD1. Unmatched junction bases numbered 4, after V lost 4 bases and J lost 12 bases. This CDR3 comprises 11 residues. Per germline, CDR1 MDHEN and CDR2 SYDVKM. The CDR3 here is CASSSWTGVYF. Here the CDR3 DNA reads TGTGCCAGCAGTTCATGGACAGGGGTGTACTTC.

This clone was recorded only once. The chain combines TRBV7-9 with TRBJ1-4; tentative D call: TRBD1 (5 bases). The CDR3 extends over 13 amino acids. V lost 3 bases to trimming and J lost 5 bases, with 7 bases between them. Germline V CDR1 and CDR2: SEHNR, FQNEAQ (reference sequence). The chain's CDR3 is CASSLAGNEKLFF. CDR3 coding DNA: TGTGCCAGCAGCTTGGCAGGGAATGAAAAACTGTTTTTT.

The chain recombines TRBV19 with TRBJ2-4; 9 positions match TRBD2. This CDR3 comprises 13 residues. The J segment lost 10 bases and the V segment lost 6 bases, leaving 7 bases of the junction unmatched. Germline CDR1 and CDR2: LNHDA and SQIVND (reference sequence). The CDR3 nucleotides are TGTGCCAGTAGGACTAGCGGCCCGGAGATTCAGTACTTC. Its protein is CASRTSGPEIQYF.

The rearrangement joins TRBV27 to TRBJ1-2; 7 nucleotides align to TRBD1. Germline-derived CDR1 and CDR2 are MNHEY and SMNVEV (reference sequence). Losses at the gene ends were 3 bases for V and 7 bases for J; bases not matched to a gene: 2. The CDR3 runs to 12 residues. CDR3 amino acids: CASSFTGAGYTF. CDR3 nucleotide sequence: TGTGCCAGCAGTTTTACAGGGGCTGGCTACACCTTC.

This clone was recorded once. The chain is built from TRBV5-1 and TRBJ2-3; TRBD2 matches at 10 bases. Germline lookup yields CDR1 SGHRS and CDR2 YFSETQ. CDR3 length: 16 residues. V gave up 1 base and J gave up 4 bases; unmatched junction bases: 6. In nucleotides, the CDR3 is TGCGCCAGCAGCTTGAGCGGGAGGGCCGACGCAGATACGCAGTATTTT. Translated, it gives CASSLSGRADADTQYF.